Below are 23 T cell receptor beta chains sequenced from a single sample in a study of CD8 T cells in Susac syndrome. An input of roughly 0.5 to 1 ug of RNA was subjected to reverse transcription using random hexamers. In TCRdb, the immunoSEQ multiplex PCR reads were re-called with MiXCR into one record per CDR3 protein. The sample comprises hundreds of thousands of distinct CDR3 sequences, just under 95% of which are singletons, and around 0.067% rests with the top ten. The sequenced sample consisted of CD4+ T cells from PBMCs. These receptor sequences come from a human donor with multiple sclerosis.

The chain is built from TRBV20-1 and TRBJ2-1, with TRBD2 matching over 10 bases. V lost 4 bases to trimming and J lost 8 bases; unmatched junction nucleotides: 11. Germline V gene sequence: CDR1 DFQATT, CDR2 SNEGSKA (reference sequence). This CDR3 comprises 15 residues. CDR3 sequence (DNA): TGCAGTGCTATCCCGGCTAGCGGGAGCTCCTATGAGCAGTTCTTC. Translating gives CSAIPASGSSYEQFF.

The rearrangement joins TRBV29-1 to TRBJ2-3; the D is unclear. The V gene's germline CDR1 is SQVTM and CDR2 ANQGSEA. Trimming cost V 3 bases and J 6 bases, with 7 bases left between them. The CDR3 is 11 residues long. The CDR3 here is CSVEDLDTQYF. The CDR3 bases are TGCAGCGTTGAGGATCTGGATACGCAGTATTTT.

CDR3 protein: CAWKDSAGVNSPLHF. CDR3 sequence (DNA): TGTGCCTGGAAAGACAGTGCAGGGGTGAATTCACCCCTCCACTTT. The chain links TRBV30 to TRBJ1-6, with a possible D match to TRBD1 (6 bases). CDR1 GTSNPN and CDR2 SVGIG come from the germline V gene (reference sequence). The CDR3 consists of 15 residues. Between the trimmed V and J ends, which lost 4 bases and 7 bases, there was a span of 17 bases. Looking up the rest from reference TRBV30 and TRBJ1-6 gives the full variable domain: SQTIHQWPATLVQPVGSPLSLECTVEGTSNPNLYWYRQAAGRGLQLLFYSVGIGQISSEVPQNLSASRPQDRQFILSSKKLLLSDSGFYLCAWKDSAGVNSPLHFGNGTRLTVT.

The chain employs TRBV5-1 and TRBJ2-7, with 11 bases aligning to TRBD1. The CDR3 contains 14 residues. J lost 6 bases, V lost 8 bases, and 10 bases had no gene match. Germline V CDR1 and CDR2: SGHRS, YFSETQ. CDR3 nucleotide sequence: TGCGCCAGTCGACATAGGACAGGGGGCGTCGAGCAGTACTTC. Translating it yields CASRHRTGGVEQYF.

The rearrangement uses TRBV3-1 and TRBJ2-3, with unresolved D. The V gene's germline CDR1 is LGHDT and CDR2 YNNKEL (reference sequence). V gave up 1 base and J gave up 7 bases, with 9 bases separating them. This CDR3 is 13 amino acids long. Written as DNA, the CDR3 is TGTGCCAGCAGCCAAGGATCACGTTATACGCAGTATTTT. Protein sequence: CASSQGSRYTQYF.

This chain uses TRBV12-3 or TRBV12-4 with TRBJ1-5; 8 positions agree with TRBD1. The length of the CDR3 is 16 residues. V shed 5 bases and J 0 bases; nucleotides not matched to a gene: 6. The CDR3 reads CASSPLTGDSNQPQHF. The CDR3 coding sequence is TGTGCCAGCAGTCCACTGACAGGGGATAGCAATCAGCCCCAGCATTTT.

The J gene is TRBJ2-6, the V gene TRBV28; TRBD1 is a possible D gene (6 bases). V gave up 5 bases and J gave up 0 bases, with 11 bases separating them. Germline V gene sequence: CDR1 MDHEN, CDR2 SYDVKM. This CDR3 contains 16 residues. CDR3 nucleotide sequence: TGTGCCAGCAGTCGAAGGGACATCTCTGGGGCCAACGTCCTGACTTTC. Residues: CASSRRDISGANVLTF.

This clonotype was counted once. The V and J genes are TRBV27 and TRBJ1-2, with 11 bases fitting TRBD1. The V gene's germline CDR1 is MNHEY and CDR2 SMNVEV (reference sequence). V was pared by 4 bases and J by 8 bases, with 15 bases of the junction left unmatched. The CDR3 spans 17 residues. In DNA form, the CDR3 reads TGTGCCAGCAGTTCCCCGGTCCGGACAGGGGGCAGATGGGGCTACACCTTC. Protein: CASSSPVRTGGRWGYTF.

The chain recombines TRBV28 with TRBJ2-4, with D hard to call. Germline V gene data show CDR1 as MDHEN and CDR2 as SYDVKM. The CDR3 extends over 14 amino acids. V was cut by 4 bases and J by 7 bases, with 14 bases left in between. CDR3 sequence (DNA): TGTGCCAGCAGTTCGATAGGTGTGAGGAACATTCAGTACTTC. It is translated as CASSSIGVRNIQYF.

This chain connects TRBV5-4 to TRBJ2-3, with a tentative D call TRBD1 (6 bases). CDR1 is SGHNT and CDR2 is YYREEE in the germline V gene (reference sequence). Trimming cost V 4 bases and J 0 bases, with 12 bases left between them. This CDR3 contains 15 residues. In DNA, the CDR3 is TGTGCCAGCAGCGGTAGACAGGCGAGCACAGATACGCAGTATTTT. This codes for CASSGRQASTDTQYF.

DNA of the CDR3: TGCGCCAGCAGCCGTAACCCCGGGACGCAAGAGACCCAGTACTTC. Translation: CASSRNPGTQETQYF. V and J are TRBV5-1 and TRBJ2-5; D may correspond to TRBD1 or TRBD2 (5 bases each). Trimming removed 4 bases from V and 2 bases from J, with 15 bases in between. Germline CDR1 and CDR2: SGHRS and YFSETQ. CDR3 length: 15 residues.

The rearrangement links TRBV3-1 to TRBJ1-2; a weak D match, TRBD1 (6 bases). The CDR3 is 13 residues long. V lost 4 bases and J 8 bases, leaving 14 bases between the germline ends. The V gene's germline CDR1 is LGHDT and CDR2 YNNKEL (reference sequence). CDR3 sequence (DNA): TGTGCCAGCAGCCTACCAGGGGAAAGGGGCTACACCTTC. It codes for CASSLPGERGYTF.

The CDR3 region is CASSLSGTGTEAFF. As DNA, the CDR3 is TGTGCCAGCAGCTTGAGCGGGACGGGCACTGAAGCTTTCTTT. The rearrangement links TRBV5-4 to TRBJ1-1; D is possibly TRBD1 (5 bases). CDR3 size: 14 residues. Trimming left V 1 base short and J 4 bases short, with 11 bases between. Germline CDR1 reads SGHNT; CDR2 reads YYREEE (reference sequence). Looking up the rest from reference TRBV5-4 and TRBJ1-1 gives the full variable domain: ETGVTQSPTHLIKTRGQQVTLRCSSQSGHNTVSWYQQALGQGPQFIFQYYREEENGRGNFPPRFSGLQFPNYSSELNVNALELDDSALYLCASSLSGTGTEAFFGQGTRLTVV.

V and J are TRBV29-1 and TRBJ2-5; TRBD1 matches at 10 bases. V shed 6 bases and J 5 bases; nucleotides not matched to a gene: 6. The CDR3 runs to 13 residues. CDR1 and CDR2 (germline): SQVTM, ANQGSEA. The CDR3 DNA is TGCAGCGTCTCCAGGACAGGGGGGGAGACCCAGTACTTC. This encodes CSVSRTGGETQYF.

The chain has TRBV7-2 and TRBJ2-1, with 8 nucleotides matching TRBD2. With 1 base clipped from V and 3 bases from J, the junction kept 2 bases outside the gene matches. Germline CDR1 reads SGHTA; CDR2 reads FQGNSA. The CDR3 runs to 15 residues. The CDR3 region has the DNA TGTGCCAGCAGCTTAGAAGCGGGAGTCTACAATGAGCAGTTCTTC. Its translation: CASSLEAGVYNEQFF.

The chain is built from TRBV30 and TRBJ1-5; D is possibly TRBD1 (5 bases). V gave up 1 base and J gave up 5 bases, with 12 bases separating them. This CDR3 is 14 amino acids long. In germline, CDR1 is GTSNPN, CDR2 SVGIG (reference sequence). The DNA for the CDR3 is TGTGCCTGGAGTGGGGGGAAGGGTGATCAGCCCCAGCATTTT. Protein: CAWSGGKGDQPQHF.

The genes are TRBV10-3 and TRBJ2-1, with 7 bases matching TRBD1. Germline CDR1 ENHRY, CDR2 SYGVKD. The CDR3 loop spans 14 amino acids. V lost 3 bases to trimming and J lost 6 bases; unmatched junction nucleotides: 5. CDR3 residues: CAISELQGSNEQFF. CDR3 nucleotide sequence: TGTGCCATCAGTGAATTACAGGGGAGCAATGAGCAGTTCTTC.

The J gene is TRBJ2-5, the V gene TRBV30, with D uncertain. This CDR3 is built from 11 residues. CDR1 and CDR2 (germline): GTSNPN, SVGIG (reference sequence). V lost 0 bases to trimming and J lost 5 bases, with 4 bases between them. The chain's CDR3 is CAWSVPETQYF. In DNA form, the CDR3 reads TGTGCCTGGAGTGTCCCGGAGACCCAGTACTTC.

The V and J genes are TRBV5-6 and TRBJ1-1; D not resolved. The germline V gene encodes CDR1 SGHDT and CDR2 YYEEEE. V lost 1 base, J lost 7 bases, and 14 bases lay in between. The CDR3 spans 14 residues. CDR3 amino acids: CASSLRRRQREAFF. The CDR3 nucleotides are TGTGCCAGCAGCTTGAGGCGCCGCCAACGTGAAGCTTTCTTT.

The J gene is TRBJ2-3, the V gene TRBV7-6, with a weak D call TRBD1 (5 bases). Germline V CDR1 and CDR2: SGHVS, FNYEAQ. Trimming pared 6 bases from V and 0 bases from J, leaving 25 bases between. The CDR3 length is 19 residues. The CDR3 is CASSNSRFFSTDSTDTQYF. The CDR3 bases are TGTGCCAGCAGTAACAGCAGGTTCTTCTCGACAGATAGCACAGATACGCAGTATTTT.

The chain uses TRBV5-1 and TRBJ2-1; 7 bases agree with TRBD1. V was clipped by 1 base and J by 6 bases; unmatched bases: 4. From germline, CDR1 is SGHRS and CDR2 YFSETQ. The CDR3 has 14 amino acids. The CDR3 loop is CASSLSAGGNEQFF. The CDR3, as DNA: TGCGCCAGCAGCTTGAGCGCAGGGGGCAATGAGCAGTTCTTC.

The J gene is TRBJ2-6, the V gene TRBV4-1; TRBD1 matches at 7 bases. V trimming: 1 base; J trimming: 0 bases; junction bases outside the gene matches: 6. CDR3 length: 18 amino acids. Germline V CDR1 and CDR2: MGHRA, YSYEKL. CDR3: CASSQADRLLSGANVLTF. The CDR3 region has the DNA TGCGCCAGCAGCCAAGCGGACAGGCTCCTCTCTGGGGCCAACGTCCTGACTTTC.

This chain links TRBV5-1 with TRBJ2-3, with D perhaps matching TRBD2 (6 bases). V was cut by 4 bases and J by 2 bases, with 14 bases left in between. The CDR3 is 15 residues long. Germline V CDR1 and CDR2: SGHRS, YFSETQ. As DNA, the CDR3 is TGCGCCAGCAGCAGCGGGCCTCAAGCCACAGATACGCAGTATTTT. The encoded protein is CASSSGPQATDTQYF.